This T cell receptor beta chain originates from a study of cytomegalovirus exposure and HLA in healthy donors. Study details: An early data release held 79 million or so unique TCRs from HLA-typed donors.

After removal of 4 bases from V and 7 bases from J, the junction contained 21 bases not matched to a gene. The germline gives CDR1 SEHNR, CDR2 FQNEAQ (reference sequence). There are 18 residues in the CDR3. This clone has a handful of counts. Antigen: not known. Study results and caveats: Published work reported that the classifier diagnosed cytomegalovirus status with high specificity and sensitivity. In a later analysis, several top co-occurrence clusters appeared linked to parvovirus B19, influenza, CMV and Epstein-Barr virus.

Primers: 60 Vbeta forward and 13 Jbeta reverse. Using immunoSEQ multiplex PCR, the repertoire was profiled, and TCRdb retains in-frame clones only, with some absent. The sample shows around 130,000 clones, 66% of them seen only once. The receptor's source is a man aged 18 to 35 in good health and CMV-seronegative. The chain employs TRBV7-9 and TRBJ2-7, with TRBD1 matching over 8 bases. The sample comprised PBMCs. CDR3 protein: CASSSLNLPTGAPREQYF. The CDR3, as DNA: TGTGCCAGCAGCTCCCTGAACTTACCGACAGGGGCCCCGAGGGAGCAGTACTTC.